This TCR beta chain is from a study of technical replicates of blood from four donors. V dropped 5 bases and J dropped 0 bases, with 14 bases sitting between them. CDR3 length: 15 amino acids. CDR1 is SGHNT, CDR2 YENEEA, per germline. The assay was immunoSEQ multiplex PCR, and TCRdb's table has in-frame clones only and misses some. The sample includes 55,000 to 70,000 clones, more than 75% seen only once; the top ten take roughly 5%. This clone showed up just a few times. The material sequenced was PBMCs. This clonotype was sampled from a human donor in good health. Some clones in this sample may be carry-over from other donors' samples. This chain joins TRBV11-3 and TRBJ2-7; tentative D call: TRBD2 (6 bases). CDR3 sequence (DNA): TGTGCCAGCAGCCGGGACTCGTCGAGCTCCTACGAGCAGTACTTC. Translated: CASSRDSSSSYEQYF.